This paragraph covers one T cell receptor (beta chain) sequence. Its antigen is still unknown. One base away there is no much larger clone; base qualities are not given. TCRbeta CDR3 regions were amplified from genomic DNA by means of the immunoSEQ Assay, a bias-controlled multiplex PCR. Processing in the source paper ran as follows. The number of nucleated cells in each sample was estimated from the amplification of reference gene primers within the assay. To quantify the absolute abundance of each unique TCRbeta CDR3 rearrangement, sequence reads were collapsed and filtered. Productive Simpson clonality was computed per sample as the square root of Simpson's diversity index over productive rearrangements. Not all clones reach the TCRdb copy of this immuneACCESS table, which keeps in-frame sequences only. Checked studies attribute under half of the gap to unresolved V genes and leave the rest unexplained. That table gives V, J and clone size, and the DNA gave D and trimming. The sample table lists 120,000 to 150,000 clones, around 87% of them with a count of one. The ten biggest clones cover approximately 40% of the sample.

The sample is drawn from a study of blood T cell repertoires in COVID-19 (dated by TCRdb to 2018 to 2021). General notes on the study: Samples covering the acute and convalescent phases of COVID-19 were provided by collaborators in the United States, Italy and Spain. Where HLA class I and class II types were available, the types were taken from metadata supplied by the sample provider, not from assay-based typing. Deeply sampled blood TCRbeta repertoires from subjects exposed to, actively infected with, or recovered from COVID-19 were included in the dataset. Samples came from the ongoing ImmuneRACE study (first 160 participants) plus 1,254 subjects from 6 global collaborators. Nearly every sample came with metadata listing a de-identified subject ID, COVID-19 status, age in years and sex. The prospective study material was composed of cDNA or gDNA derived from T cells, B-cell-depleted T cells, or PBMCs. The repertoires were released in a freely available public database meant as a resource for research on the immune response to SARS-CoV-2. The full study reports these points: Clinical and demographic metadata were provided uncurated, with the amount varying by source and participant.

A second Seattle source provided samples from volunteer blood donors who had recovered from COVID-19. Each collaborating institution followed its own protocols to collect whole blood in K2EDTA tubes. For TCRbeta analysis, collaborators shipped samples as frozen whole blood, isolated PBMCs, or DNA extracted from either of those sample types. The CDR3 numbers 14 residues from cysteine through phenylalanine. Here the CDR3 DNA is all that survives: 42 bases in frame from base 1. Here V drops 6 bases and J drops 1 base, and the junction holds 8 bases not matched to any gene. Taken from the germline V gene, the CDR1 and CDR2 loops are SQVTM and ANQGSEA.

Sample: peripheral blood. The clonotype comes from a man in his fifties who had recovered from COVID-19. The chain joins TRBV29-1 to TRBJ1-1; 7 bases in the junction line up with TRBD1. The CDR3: CSVSKGTANTEAFF. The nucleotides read TGCAGCGTCTCCAAGGGGACAGCGAACACTGAAGCTTTCTTT.